These 11 T cell receptor beta chains share one sample of origin, sequenced in a study of blood T cells in healthy people across ages (dated by TCRdb to the mid-2010s). Libraries were prepared through 5' RACE. Instrument used: Illumina HiSeq 2500. A second PCR of roughly 6 to 12 cycles was run with a J-beta primer mix and a sample-barcoded 5' primer. Through fastp at Q25 and MiXCR, TCRdb rebuilt clones from the public reads, retaining in-frame beta chains. Records with the same CDR3 protein are collapsed into one entry carrying the most frequent genes and DNA. Here the sample has some 1.7 million distinct CDR3 sequences; approximately 30% occur a single time. 6.5% to 8.5% of the sample goes to the ten largest clones. The material sequenced was blood. These receptors were collected from a woman aged 30 to 39 in good health.

Note on this clonotype: With a much larger clone just one base away, this may be a read error. The V gene is TRBV6-4, the J gene TRBJ2-7, with D tentatively TRBD2 (6 bases). Looked up from germline, CDR1 is MRHNA and CDR2 is SNTAGT. The CDR3 is 14 residues long. The V gene lost 7 bases and the J gene lost 6 bases, with 19 bases spanning the gap. The DNA for the CDR3 is TGTGCCAGCACCTCCGGCGGGAAGTCGCGCGAGCAGTACTTC. Its translation: CASTSGGKSREQYF.

This chain links TRBV5-1 with TRBJ1-2; D remains unclear. Trimming took 0 bases from V and 6 from J, leaving 12 bases between them. In germline, CDR1 is SGHRS, CDR2 YFSETQ. The length of the CDR3 is 14 residues. CDR3 amino acids: CASSLESGVDGYTF. DNA of the CDR3: TGCGCCAGCAGCTTGGAATCGGGAGTAGATGGCTACACCTTC.

Notes on this clonotype: A much larger clone is a single base away; this may be a read error. This chain links TRBV21-1 with TRBJ2-4; TRBD1, as called in the table, went unchecked against the DNA. TRBV21-1 is designated a pseudogene. The CDR3 covers 13 residues. The CDR3 DNA is TGTGCCAGCAGGCGACAGGGCTCCTACGAGCGGTACTTC. This translates into CASRRQGSYERYF.

This clonotype was counted between two and nine times. J is TRBJ2-3 and V is TRBV5-1; TRBD1 is a possible D gene (6 bases). The V gene's germline CDR1 is SGHRS and CDR2 YFSETQ. Trimming left V 5 bases short and J 5 bases short, with 15 bases between. The CDR3 totals 14 residues. This CDR3 is CASRGDRTRDTQYF. CDR3 coding DNA: TGCGCCAGCAGGGGCGACAGGACGAGAGATACGCAGTATTTT.

The gene calls are TRBV29-1 and TRBJ2-7; D is ambiguous. The CDR3 has 12 residues. The ends were cut back, 4 bases at V and 1 base at J, with 8 bases in the middle. Germline assignment: CDR1 SQVTM and CDR2 ANQGSEA. The CDR3: CSVVTQSYEQYF. DNA of the CDR3: TGCAGCGTTGTCACCCAGTCCTACGAGCAGTACTTC.

About this clonotype: The germline gene is not matched at one end of the junction; a read error may be the cause. V is TRBV5-1 and J is TRBJ2-5; D gene ambiguous. The CDR3 consists of 16 residues. Germline V gene data show CDR1 as SGHRS and CDR2 as YFSETQ. The CDR3 here is CAGSLAQFSPPETQYF. Here the CDR3 DNA reads TGCGCCGGCAGCTTGGCCCAGTTTTCCCCTCCAGAGACCCAGTACTTC.

The chain's CDR3 is CASSSSPTSGGAYEQFF. The CDR3 bases are TGTGCCAGCAGCTCATCCCCCACTAGCGGGGGGGCCTATGAGCAGTTCTTC. J is TRBJ2-1 and V is TRBV11-2; TRBD2 aligns across 13 bases. The germline V gene has CDR1 SGHAT and CDR2 FQNNGV. There are 17 residues in the CDR3. The junction had 11 bases not matched to a gene; V was cut back by 4 bases and J by 8 bases.

CDR3 DNA: TGTGCCAGCAGGCCGACAGGGGAGTATGGCTACACCTTC. Residues: CASRPTGEYGYTF. The chain carries TRBV5-4 and TRBJ1-2; 8 bases map to TRBD1. Germline V gene lookup returns CDR1 SGHNT and CDR2 YYREEE (reference sequence). This CDR3 is 13 amino acids long. Trimming cost V 5 bases and J 5 bases; bases outside gene matches: 5.

This clonotype was recorded a few times. The gene calls are TRBV20-1 and TRBJ1-2; 10 bases fit TRBD1. The V gene end was trimmed by 6 bases and the J gene end by 5 bases; junction bases not matched to a gene: 9. The CDR3 runs 14 residues. Germline V CDR1 and CDR2: DFQATT, SNEGSKA (reference sequence). In DNA, the CDR3 is TGCAGTGCATTCTTTGGACAGGGGGAGTATGGCTACACCTTC. This codes for CSAFFGQGEYGYTF.

Many counts were recorded for this clonotype. The V call is TRBV12-3 or TRBV12-4, the J call TRBJ2-1, with D uncertain. The V gene lost 2 bases and the J gene lost 7 bases, with 12 bases spanning the gap. This CDR3 region has 14 residues. CDR3 loop: CASSLRAIRNEQFF. The CDR3 DNA is TGTGCCAGCAGTTTACGGGCAATTCGAAATGAGCAGTTCTTC.

The sample holds a few counts of this clonotype. The chain joins TRBV28 to TRBJ1-1, with a tentative D call TRBD1 (5 bases). Germline V gene data show CDR1 as MDHEN and CDR2 as SYDVKM. The V end was cut by 9 bases, the J end by 4 bases, with 15 bases between. The CDR3 contains 13 residues. DNA of the CDR3: TGTGCCAGATCAGGGAGTGAGAGCACTGAAGCTTTCTTT. This translates into CARSGSESTEAFF. Variable domain in full (rest from reference TRBV28 and TRBJ1-1): DVKVTQSSRYLVKRTGEKVFLECVQDMDHENMFWYRQDPGLGLRLIYFSYDVKMKEKGDIPEGYSVSREKKERFSLILESASTNQTSMYLCARSGSESTEAFFGQGTRLTVV.